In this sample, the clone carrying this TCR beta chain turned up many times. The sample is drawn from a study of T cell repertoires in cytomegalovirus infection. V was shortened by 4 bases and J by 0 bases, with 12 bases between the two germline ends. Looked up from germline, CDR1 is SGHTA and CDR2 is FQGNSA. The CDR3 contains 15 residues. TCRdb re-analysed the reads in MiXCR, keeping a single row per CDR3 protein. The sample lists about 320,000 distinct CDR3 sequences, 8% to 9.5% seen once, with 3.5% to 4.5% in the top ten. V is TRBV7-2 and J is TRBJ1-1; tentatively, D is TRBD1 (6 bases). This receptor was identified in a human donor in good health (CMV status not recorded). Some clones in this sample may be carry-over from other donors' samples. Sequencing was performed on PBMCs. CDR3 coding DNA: TGTGCCAGCAGCTCACACAGGGTCATGAACACTGAAGCTTTCTTT. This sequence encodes CASSSHRVMNTEAFF.